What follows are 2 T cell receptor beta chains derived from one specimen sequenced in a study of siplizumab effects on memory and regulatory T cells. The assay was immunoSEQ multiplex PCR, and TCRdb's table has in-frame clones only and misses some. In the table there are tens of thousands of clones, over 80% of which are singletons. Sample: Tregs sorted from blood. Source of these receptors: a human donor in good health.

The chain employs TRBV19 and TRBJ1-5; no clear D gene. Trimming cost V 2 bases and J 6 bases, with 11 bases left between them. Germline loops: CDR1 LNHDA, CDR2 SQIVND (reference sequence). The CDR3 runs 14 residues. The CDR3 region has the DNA TGTGCCAGTAGTATAAGGTTTCGTGGTCAGCCCCAGCATTTT. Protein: CASSIRFRGQPQHF.

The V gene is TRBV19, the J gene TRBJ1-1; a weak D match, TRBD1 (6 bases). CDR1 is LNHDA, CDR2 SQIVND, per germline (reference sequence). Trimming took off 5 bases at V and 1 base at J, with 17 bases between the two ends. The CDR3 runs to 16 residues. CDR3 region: CASSEPSGTQNTEAFF. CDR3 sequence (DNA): TGTGCCAGTAGTGAACCATCCGGGACACAGAACACTGAAGCTTTCTTT.